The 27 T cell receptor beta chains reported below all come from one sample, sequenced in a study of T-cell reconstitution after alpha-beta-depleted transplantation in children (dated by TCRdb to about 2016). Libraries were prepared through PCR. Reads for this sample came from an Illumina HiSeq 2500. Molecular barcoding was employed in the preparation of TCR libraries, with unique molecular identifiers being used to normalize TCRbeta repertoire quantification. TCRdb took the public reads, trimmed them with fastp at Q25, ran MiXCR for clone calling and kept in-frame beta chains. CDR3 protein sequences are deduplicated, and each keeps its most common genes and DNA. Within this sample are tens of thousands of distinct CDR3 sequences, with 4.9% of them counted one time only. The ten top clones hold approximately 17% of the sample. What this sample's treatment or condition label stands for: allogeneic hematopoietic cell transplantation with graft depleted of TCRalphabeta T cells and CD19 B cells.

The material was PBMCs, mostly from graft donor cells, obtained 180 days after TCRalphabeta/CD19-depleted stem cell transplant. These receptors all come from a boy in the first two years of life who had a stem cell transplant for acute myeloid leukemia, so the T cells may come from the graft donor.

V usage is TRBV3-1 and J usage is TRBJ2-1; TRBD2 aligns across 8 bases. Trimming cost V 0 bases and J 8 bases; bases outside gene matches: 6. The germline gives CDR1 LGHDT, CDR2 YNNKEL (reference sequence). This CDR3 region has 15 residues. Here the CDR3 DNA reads TGTGCCAGCAGCCAAGACCGGAGCGGGGGACATGAGCAGTTCTTC. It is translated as CASSQDRSGGHEQFF.

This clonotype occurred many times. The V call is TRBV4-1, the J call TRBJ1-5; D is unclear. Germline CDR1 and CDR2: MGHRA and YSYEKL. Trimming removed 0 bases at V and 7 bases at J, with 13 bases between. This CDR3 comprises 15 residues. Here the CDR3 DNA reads TGCGCCAGCAGCCAAGATCCCTCCGGGAGCCAGCCCCAGCATTTT. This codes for CASSQDPSGSQPQHF.

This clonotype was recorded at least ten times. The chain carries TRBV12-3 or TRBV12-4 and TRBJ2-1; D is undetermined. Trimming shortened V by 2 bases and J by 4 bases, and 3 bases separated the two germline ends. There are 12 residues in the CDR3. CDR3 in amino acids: CASSLNYNEQFF. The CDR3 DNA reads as TGTGCCAGCAGTTTAAATTACAATGAGCAGTTCTTC.

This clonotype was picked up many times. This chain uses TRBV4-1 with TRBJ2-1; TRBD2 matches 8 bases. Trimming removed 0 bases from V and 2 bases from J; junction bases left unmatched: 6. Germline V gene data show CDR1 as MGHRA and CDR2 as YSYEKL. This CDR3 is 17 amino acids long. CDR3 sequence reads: CASSQEFGGAPYNEQFF. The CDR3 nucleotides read TGCGCCAGCAGCCAAGAATTCGGGGGGGCCCCCTACAATGAGCAGTTCTTC.

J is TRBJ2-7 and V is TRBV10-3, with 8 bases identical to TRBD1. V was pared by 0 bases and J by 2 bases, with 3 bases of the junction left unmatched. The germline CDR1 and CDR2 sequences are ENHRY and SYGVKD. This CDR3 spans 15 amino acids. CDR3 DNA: TGTGCCATCAGTGAGTCGGGACAGGTTCCCTACGAGCAGTACGTC. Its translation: CAISESGQVPYEQYV.

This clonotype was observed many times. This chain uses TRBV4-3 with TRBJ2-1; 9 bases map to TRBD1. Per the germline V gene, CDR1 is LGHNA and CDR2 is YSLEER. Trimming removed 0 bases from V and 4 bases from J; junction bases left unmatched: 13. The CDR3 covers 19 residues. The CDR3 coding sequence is TGCGCCAGCAGCCAAGATAGCTTCGGCCCGGGACAGGGTTACAATGAGCAGTTCTTC. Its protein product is CASSQDSFGPGQGYNEQFF.

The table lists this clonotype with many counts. CDR3 protein: CASSLTSGGAGEQFF. The CDR3 nucleotides read TGTGCCAGCAGTCTGACTAGCGGGGGGGCGGGTGAGCAGTTCTTC. The V gene is TRBV27, the J gene TRBJ2-1; 14 bases match TRBD2. Germline V CDR1 and CDR2: MNHEY, SMNVEV (reference sequence). V was clipped by 5 bases and J by 9 bases; unmatched bases: 6. The CDR3 is 15 residues long.

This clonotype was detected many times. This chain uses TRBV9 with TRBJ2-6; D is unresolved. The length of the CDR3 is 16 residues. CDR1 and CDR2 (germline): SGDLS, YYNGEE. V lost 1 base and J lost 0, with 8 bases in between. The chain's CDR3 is CASSVQQISGANVLTF. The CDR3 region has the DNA TGTGCCAGCAGCGTACAACAGATCTCTGGGGCCAACGTCCTGACTTTC.

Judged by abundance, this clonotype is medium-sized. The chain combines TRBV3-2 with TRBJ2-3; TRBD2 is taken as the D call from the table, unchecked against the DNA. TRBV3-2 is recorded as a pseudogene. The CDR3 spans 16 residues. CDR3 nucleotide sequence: TGTGCCAGCAGCCGGGGACTAGCGGGGGAGGGGGATACGCAGTATTTT. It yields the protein CASSRGLAGEGDTQYF.

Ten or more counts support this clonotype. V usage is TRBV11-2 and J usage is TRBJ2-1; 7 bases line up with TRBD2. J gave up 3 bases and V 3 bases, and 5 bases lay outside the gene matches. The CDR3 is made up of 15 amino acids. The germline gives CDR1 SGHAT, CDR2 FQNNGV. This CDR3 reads CASSFLADIYNEQFF. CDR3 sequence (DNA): TGTGCCAGCAGCTTCCTAGCGGACATCTACAATGAGCAGTTCTTC. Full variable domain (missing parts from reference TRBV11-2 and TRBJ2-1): EAGVAQSPRYKIIEKRQSVAFWCNPISGHATLYWYQQILGQGPKLLIQFQNNGVVDDSQLPKDRFSAERLKGVDSTLKIQPAKLEDSAVYLCASSFLADIYNEQFFGPGTRLTVL.

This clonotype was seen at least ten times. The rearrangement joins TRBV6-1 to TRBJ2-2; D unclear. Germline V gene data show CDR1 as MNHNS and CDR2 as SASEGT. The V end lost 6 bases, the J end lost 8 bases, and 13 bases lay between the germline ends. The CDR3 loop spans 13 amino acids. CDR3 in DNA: TGTGCCAGCAGCTCTCCAAAAGTAGGGGAGCTGTTTTTT. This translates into CASSSPKVGELFF.

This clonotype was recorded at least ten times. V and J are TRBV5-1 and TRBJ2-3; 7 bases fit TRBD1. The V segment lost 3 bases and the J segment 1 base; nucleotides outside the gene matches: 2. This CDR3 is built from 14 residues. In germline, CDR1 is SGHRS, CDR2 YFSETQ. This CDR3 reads CASSWDRGTDTQYF. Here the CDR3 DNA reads TGCGCCAGCAGCTGGGACAGAGGCACAGATACGCAGTATTTT.

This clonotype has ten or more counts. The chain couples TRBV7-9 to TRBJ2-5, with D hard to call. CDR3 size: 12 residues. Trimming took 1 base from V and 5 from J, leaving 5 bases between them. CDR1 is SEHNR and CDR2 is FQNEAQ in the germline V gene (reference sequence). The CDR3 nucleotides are TGTGCCAGCAGCTTAGACCGCGAGACCCAGTACTTC. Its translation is CASSLDRETQYF.

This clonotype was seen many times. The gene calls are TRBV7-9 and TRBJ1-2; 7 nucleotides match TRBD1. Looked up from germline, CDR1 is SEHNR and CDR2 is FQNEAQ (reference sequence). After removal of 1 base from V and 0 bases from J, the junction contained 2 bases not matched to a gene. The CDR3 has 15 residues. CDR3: CASSLVGQANYGYTF. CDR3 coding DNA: TGTGCCAGCAGCTTAGTTGGACAGGCTAACTATGGCTACACCTTC.

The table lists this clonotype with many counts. CDR3 region: CASSSVAPAYNEQFF. The CDR3 region has the DNA TGTGCCAGCAGTAGCGTAGCGCCAGCCTACAATGAGCAGTTCTTC. This chain uses TRBV6-2 or TRBV6-3 with TRBJ2-1; tentatively, D is TRBD2 (5 bases). Germline CDR1 is MNHEY and CDR2 is SVGEGT. The V and J ends lost 5 bases and 2 bases respectively, with 13 bases between them. This CDR3 has 15 residues.

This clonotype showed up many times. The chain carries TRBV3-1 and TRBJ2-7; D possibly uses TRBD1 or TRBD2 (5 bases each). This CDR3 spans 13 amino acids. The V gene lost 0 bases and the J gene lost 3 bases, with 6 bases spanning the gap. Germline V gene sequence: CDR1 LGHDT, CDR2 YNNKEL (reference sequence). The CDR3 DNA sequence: TGTGCCAGCAGCCAAGAGGGGGTCTACGAGCAGTACTTC. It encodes CASSQEGVYEQYF.

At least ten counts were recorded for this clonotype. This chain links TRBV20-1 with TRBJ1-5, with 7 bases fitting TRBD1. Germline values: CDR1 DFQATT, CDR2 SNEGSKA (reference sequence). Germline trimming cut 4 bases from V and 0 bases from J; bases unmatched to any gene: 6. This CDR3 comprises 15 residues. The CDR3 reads CSATGTAHSNQPQHF. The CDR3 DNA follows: TGCAGTGCTACCGGGACAGCTCATAGCAATCAGCCCCAGCATTTT.

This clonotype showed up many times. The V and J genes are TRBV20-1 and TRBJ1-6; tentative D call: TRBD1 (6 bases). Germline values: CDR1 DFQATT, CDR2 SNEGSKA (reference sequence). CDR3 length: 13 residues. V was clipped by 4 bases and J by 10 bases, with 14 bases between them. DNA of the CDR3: TGCAGTGCTAACGGGACACCATCCTCACCCCTCCACTTT. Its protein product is CSANGTPSSPLHF.

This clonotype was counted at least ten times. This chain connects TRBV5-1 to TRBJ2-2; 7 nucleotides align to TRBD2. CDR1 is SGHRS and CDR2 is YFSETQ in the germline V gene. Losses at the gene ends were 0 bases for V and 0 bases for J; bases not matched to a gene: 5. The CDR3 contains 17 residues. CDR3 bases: TGCGCCAGCAGCTTGGGAGAAGCGGGGTCGAACACCGGGGAGCTGTTTTTT. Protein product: CASSLGEAGSNTGELFF.

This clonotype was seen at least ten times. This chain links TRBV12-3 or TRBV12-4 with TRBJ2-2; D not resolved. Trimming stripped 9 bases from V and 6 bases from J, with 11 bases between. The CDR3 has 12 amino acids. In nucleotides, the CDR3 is TGTGCCAGTGGTCGAGGACCCGGGGAGCTGTTTTTT. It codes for CASGRGPGELFF.

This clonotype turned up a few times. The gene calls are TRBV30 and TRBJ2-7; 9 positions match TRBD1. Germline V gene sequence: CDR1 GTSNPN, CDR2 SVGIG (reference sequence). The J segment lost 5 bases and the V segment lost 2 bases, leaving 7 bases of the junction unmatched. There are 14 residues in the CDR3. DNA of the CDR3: TGTGCCTGGAGTCCAGGGACAGGGCCCCACGAGCAGTACTTC. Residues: CAWSPGTGPHEQYF.

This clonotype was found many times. CDR3 in DNA: TGCAGTGCTAGTATACAGGGGGATCAGCCCCAGCATTTT. It encodes CSASIQGDQPQHF. J is TRBJ1-5 and V is TRBV20-1; 8 nucleotides align to TRBD1. Looked up from germline, CDR1 is DFQATT and CDR2 is SNEGSKA (reference sequence). The CDR3 is made up of 13 amino acids. Germline trimming cut 3 bases from V and 5 bases from J; bases unmatched to any gene: 3.

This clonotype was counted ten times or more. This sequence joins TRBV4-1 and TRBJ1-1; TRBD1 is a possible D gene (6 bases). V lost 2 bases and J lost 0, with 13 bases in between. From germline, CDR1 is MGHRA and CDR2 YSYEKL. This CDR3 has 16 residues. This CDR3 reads CASSQMGKGVNTEAFF. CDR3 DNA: TGCGCCAGCAGCCAAATGGGAAAGGGGGTGAACACTGAAGCTTTCTTT.

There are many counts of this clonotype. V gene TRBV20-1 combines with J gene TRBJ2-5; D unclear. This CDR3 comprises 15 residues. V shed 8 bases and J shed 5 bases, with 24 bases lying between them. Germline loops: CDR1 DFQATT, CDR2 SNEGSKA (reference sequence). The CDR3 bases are TGCAGTTCCTCCCCGGTAGCCGTTGTGGGGGAGACCCAGTACTTC. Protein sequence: CSSSPVAVVGETQYF.

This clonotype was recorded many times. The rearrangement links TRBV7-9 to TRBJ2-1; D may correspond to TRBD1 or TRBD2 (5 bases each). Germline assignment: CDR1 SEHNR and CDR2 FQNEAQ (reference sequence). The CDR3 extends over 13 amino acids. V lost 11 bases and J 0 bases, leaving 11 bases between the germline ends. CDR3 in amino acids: CAGGQVSYNEQFF. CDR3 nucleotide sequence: TGTGCCGGAGGACAAGTCTCCTACAATGAGCAGTTCTTC.

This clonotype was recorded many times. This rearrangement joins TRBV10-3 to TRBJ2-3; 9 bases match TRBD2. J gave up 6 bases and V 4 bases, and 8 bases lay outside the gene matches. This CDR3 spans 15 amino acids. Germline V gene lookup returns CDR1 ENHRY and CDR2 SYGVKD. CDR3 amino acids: CAISVGGGAGDTQYF. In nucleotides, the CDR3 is TGTGCCATCAGTGTGGGCGGGGGGGCCGGTGATACGCAGTATTTT.

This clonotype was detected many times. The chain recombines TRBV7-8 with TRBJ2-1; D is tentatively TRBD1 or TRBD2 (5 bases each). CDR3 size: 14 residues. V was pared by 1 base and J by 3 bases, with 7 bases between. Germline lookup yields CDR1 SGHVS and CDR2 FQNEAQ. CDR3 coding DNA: TGTGCCAGCAGCTTAGTGGGGGTCTACAATGAGCAGTTCTTC. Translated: CASSLVGVYNEQFF.